This is a list of T cell receptor beta chains from one sample in a study of blood T cell repertoires in COVID-19. The assay was immunoSEQ multiplex PCR, and TCRdb's table has in-frame clones only and misses some. The sample contains roughly 70,000 clones, 76% of which appear only once. The sample taken for sequencing was peripheral blood. All receptors come from a man in his sixties with COVID-19, enrolled during active disease. The CDR3 runs from the conserved cysteine through the conserved F or W. A D gene is named only where the DNA matches it firmly. The size entry is marked missing in some rows and otherwise reads once, few, many or a size class.

d_gene: TRBD2; j_gene: TRBJ2-1; abundance: few; v_gene: TRBV29-1; CDR3nt: TGCAGCGTTGAGCGACTAGCGGGACGCAATGAGCAGTTCTTC; CDR3aa: CSVERLAGRNEQFF
d_gene: .; j_gene: TRBJ2-5; abundance: many; v_gene: TRBV21-1; CDR3nt: TGTGCCAGCAGCAAAGAAGTGGGTAGCGGGGAGACCCAGTACTTC; CDR3aa: CASSKEVGSGETQYF
d_gene: TRBD1; j_gene: TRBJ2-7; abundance: .; v_gene: TRBV6-1; CDR3nt: TGTGCCAGCAGTGATTATCAGGGGGCGTACGAGCAGTACTTC; CDR3aa: CASSDYQGAYEQYF
d_gene: .; j_gene: TRBJ2-3; abundance: .; v_gene: TRBV12-3/TRBV12-4; CDR3nt: TGTGCCAGCAGTTTGGATGGGCTAATCCGGCATTTT; CDR3aa: CASSLDGLIRHF
d_gene: TRBD2; j_gene: TRBJ2-1; abundance: .; v_gene: TRBV7-3; CDR3nt: TGTGCCAGCAGCTTAAATGGAGCGGGGTCCCCTCTTGACAATGAGCAGTTCTTC; CDR3aa: CASSLNGAGSPLDNEQFF
d_gene: .; j_gene: TRBJ2-3; abundance: .; v_gene: TRBV6-5; CDR3nt: TGTGCCAGCATCGACGGAGGGAGGCAGACAGATACGCAGTATTTT; CDR3aa: CASIDGGRQTDTQYF
d_gene: .; j_gene: TRBJ1-1; abundance: .; v_gene: TRBV6-5; CDR3nt: TGTGCCAGCATGCGTCAGGGGCAAGCTTTCTTT; CDR3aa: CASMRQGQAFF
d_gene: TRBD1; j_gene: TRBJ2-2; abundance: .; v_gene: TRBV11-1; CDR3nt: TGTGCCAGCAGCTTAGACAGGGGATCCGGGGAGCTGTTTTTT; CDR3aa: CASSLDRGSGELFF
d_gene: .; j_gene: TRBJ1-6; abundance: .; v_gene: TRBV2; CDR3nt: TGTGCCAGCAGTGAGAGAGCGCGCTATAATTCACCCCTCCACTTT; CDR3aa: CASSERARYNSPLHF
d_gene: TRBD1; j_gene: TRBJ2-3; abundance: .; v_gene: TRBV28; CDR3nt: TGTGCCGCTCTCGGGACAGGTTCCTTTGTGACGCAGTATTTT; CDR3aa: CAALGTGSFVTQYF
d_gene: .; j_gene: TRBJ2-2; abundance: .; v_gene: TRBV10-1; CDR3nt: TGCGCCAGCAGCGGAGAGACCGGGGAGCTGTTTTTT; CDR3aa: CASSGETGELFF
d_gene: .; j_gene: TRBJ2-3; abundance: once; v_gene: TRBV28; CDR3nt: TGTGCCAGCAGGGGGGCGACAGGATTTGGTACAGATACGCAGTATTTT; CDR3aa: CASRGATGFGTDTQYF
d_gene: .; j_gene: TRBJ2-1; abundance: .; v_gene: TRBV21-1; CDR3nt: TGTGCCAGCAGCGAGAGGGAGAGAGGGGAGCAGTTCTTC; CDR3aa: CASSERERGEQFF